This T cell receptor (beta chain) appears in the sequencing data of a study of blood T cells in healthy people across ages. Study-level points and caveats: Long-lived and aged donors differed, with more naive CD4+ cells and higher diversity in the long-lived.

Regarding this clonotype: Its specificity is unknown.

Using a J-beta primer mix together with a sample-barcoded 5' primer, a second PCR was run for roughly 6 to 11 cycles. TCRdb re-called the 5' RACE reads through MiXCR, storing one row per CDR3 protein. This sample has about 640,000 distinct CDR3 sequences; 58% occur once, and the top ten carry 30% to 45%. Trimming removed 4 bases from V and 0 bases from J, with 15 bases in between. The CDR3 is made up of 16 amino acids. The V gene's germline CDR1 is SGHRS and CDR2 YFSETQ. The sequence was obtained from a man aged 55 to 70 in good health. The sequenced sample consisted of blood. The rearrangement uses TRBV5-1 and TRBJ2-3; tentative D call: TRBD1 (5 bases). This CDR3 is CASSPGMNSSTDTQYF. The CDR3 DNA follows: TGCGCCAGCAGCCCAGGGATGAATTCTAGCACAGATACGCAGTATTTT.